One and the same sample provided the 18 T cell receptor beta chains below, sequenced in a study of blood T cell repertoires in COVID-19. TCRdb's copy holds only in-frame clones and misses some; the assay was immunoSEQ multiplex PCR. Of more than 250,000 clones in the sample, about 85% were seen once. Sequenced sample: PBMCs or T cells enriched from blood (not recorded which). Source of these receptors: a woman in her twenties or thirties who had recovered from COVID-19.

This CDR3 is CASSLLGGLFNYGYTF. DNA for the CDR3: TGTGCCAGCAGCTTGTTAGGGGGATTGTTTAACTATGGCTACACCTTC. V usage is TRBV5-4 and J usage is TRBJ1-2; D may be TRBD1 (6 bases). The germline V gene encodes CDR1 SGHNT and CDR2 YYREEE (reference sequence). V was cut by 1 base and J by 1 base, with 14 bases left in between. This CDR3 is 16 amino acids long.

This clone showed up just a few times. V and J are TRBV7-6 and TRBJ1-1; a possible D gene is TRBD1 (5 bases). Germline CDR1 and CDR2: SGHVS and FNYEAQ. Trimming shortened V by 1 base and J by 5 bases, and 23 bases separated the two germline ends. CDR3 size: 18 residues. The CDR3 protein is CASSLGLGLGRGGTEAFF. In DNA form, the CDR3 reads TGTGCCAGCAGCTTAGGCCTGGGACTAGGTCGGGGGGGAACTGAAGCTTTCTTT.

The chain joins TRBV4-2 to TRBJ2-1; 15 nucleotides match TRBD2. V lost 3 bases and J lost 0; bases outside the gene matches: 9. This CDR3 is 20 amino acids long. The germline V gene has CDR1 LGHNA and CDR2 YNFKEQ. CDR3 sequence reads: CASSHIGTSGGRSSYNEQFF. CDR3 bases: TGTGCCAGCAGCCACATAGGGACTAGCGGGGGGCGAAGCTCCTACAATGAGCAGTTCTTC.

This clone was counted only a few times. The J gene is TRBJ1-1, the V gene TRBV25-1, with 7 bases fitting TRBD1. In germline, CDR1 is MGHDK, CDR2 SYGVNS. With 4 bases clipped from V and 0 bases from J, the junction kept 5 bases outside the gene matches. CDR3 length: 15 residues. The CDR3 spells CASSGRQGMNTEAFF. The CDR3 nucleotides are TGTGCCAGCAGTGGAAGACAGGGAATGAACACTGAAGCTTTCTTT.

Only a few counts were recorded for this clone. The chain couples TRBV5-4 to TRBJ2-2, with 8 bases matching TRBD2. The CDR3 has 13 amino acids. Germline V lookup: CDR1 SGHNT, CDR2 YYREEE (reference sequence). The V and J ends lost 7 bases and 3 bases, in that order; junction bases with no gene match: 2. CDR3 region: CASREGYTGELFF. The CDR3 DNA reads as TGTGCCAGCCGGGAGGGTTACACCGGGGAGCTGTTTTTT.

This chain links TRBV13 with TRBJ1-2; TRBD1 might be the D (6 bases). Trimming took 3 bases from V and 6 from J, leaving 14 bases between them. The CDR3 runs to 14 residues. CDR1 is PRHDT and CDR2 is FYEKMQ in the germline V gene (reference sequence). As DNA, the CDR3 is TGTGCCAGCAGCTTTTGGACAGATCGCGATGGCTACACCTTC. It translates to CASSFWTDRDGYTF.

This chain links TRBV6-5 with TRBJ2-4; maybe TRBD1 (6 bases). Trimming removed 5 bases at V and 2 bases at J, with 13 bases between. Per the germline V gene, CDR1 is MNHEY and CDR2 is SVGAGI. The CDR3 extends over 15 amino acids. For the CDR3, the DNA is TGTGCCAGCAGTAATAACAGGGCCTCCAAAAACATTCAGTACTTC. This encodes CASSNNRASKNIQYF.

The chain carries TRBV24-1 and TRBJ2-7, with TRBD1 matching over 7 bases. The CDR3 has 17 residues. V shed 4 bases, J shed 2 bases, and the junction held 13 bases outside the gene matches. CDR1 and CDR2 (germline): KGHDR, SFDVKD. DNA of the CDR3: TGTGCCACCAGTGACCGCCGCCGGGACAGAAGAACCTACGAGCAGTACTTC. Translating it yields CATSDRRRDRRTYEQYF.

The chain has TRBV7-9 and TRBJ1-1; no clear D. CDR1 SEHNR and CDR2 FQNEAQ come from the germline V gene (reference sequence). The CDR3 is 12 amino acids. V was cut by 5 bases and J by 8 bases, with 12 bases left in between. CDR3 in DNA: TGTGCCAGCAGCACAGAAGTTGTAGAAGCTTTCTTT. Its translation: CASSTEVVEAFF.

V is TRBV5-4 and J is TRBJ2-5, with TRBD2 as a possible D gene (6 bases). The CDR3 is 12 residues long. Between the trimmed V and J ends, which lost 1 base and 9 bases, there was a span of 10 bases. CDR1 and CDR2 from the germline V gene are SGHNT and YYREEE (reference sequence). CDR3 DNA sequence: TGTGCCAGCAGCTTGCCCGGAGGGTCCCAGTACTTC. Its protein product is CASSLPGGSQYF.

The chain carries TRBV5-5 and TRBJ1-1, with D hard to call. There are 12 residues in the CDR3. The germline V gene encodes CDR1 SGHKS and CDR2 YYEKEE (reference sequence). V dropped 4 bases and J dropped 2 bases, with 6 bases sitting between them. The CDR3 sequence is CASSRLNTEAFF. The CDR3 bases are TGTGCCAGCAGCCGGTTAAACACTGAAGCTTTCTTT.

V and J are TRBV7-3 and TRBJ2-1; 9 bases map to TRBD2. The CDR3 contains 16 residues. V dropped 2 bases and J dropped 4; count of bases not matched to a gene: 6. Looked up from germline, CDR1 is SGHTA and CDR2 is FQGTGA. This CDR3 reads CASSLLAGSTYNEQFF. Here the CDR3 DNA reads TGTGCCAGCAGCTTACTAGCGGGATCAACTTACAATGAGCAGTTCTTC.

This chain links TRBV5-1 with TRBJ1-3, with D perhaps matching TRBD1 (5 bases). The CDR3 runs 12 residues. V lost 4 bases, J lost 8 bases, and 10 bases lay in between. CDR1 is SGHRS, CDR2 YFSETQ, per germline. This CDR3 is CASSPREHTIYF. DNA of the CDR3: TGCGCCAGCAGCCCCAGGGAACACACCATATATTTT. The whole variable domain, remainder taken from reference TRBV5-1 and TRBJ1-3, is KAGVTQTPRYLIKTRGQQVTLSCSPISGHRSVSWYQQTPGQGLQFLFEYFSETQRNKGNFPGRFSGRQFSNSRSEMNVSTLELGDSALYLCASSPREHTIYFGEGSWLTVV.

V is TRBV7-2 and J is TRBJ2-5; 10 bases match TRBD2. Germline loops: CDR1 SGHTA, CDR2 FQGNSA. Trimming at V came to 2 bases and at J to 1 base, leaving 4 bases not matched to a gene. The CDR3 consists of 16 residues. Here the CDR3 reads CASSLRLAGVQETQYF. The CDR3 nucleotides read TGTGCCAGCAGCTTAAGGCTAGCGGGGGTCCAAGAGACCCAGTACTTC.

The rearrangement joins TRBV25-1 to TRBJ1-1, with 8 nucleotides matching TRBD1. This CDR3 is built from 13 residues. CDR1 and CDR2 (germline): MGHDK, SYGVNS. V dropped 5 bases and J dropped 8; count of bases not matched to a gene: 7. CDR3: CASSPQGAREAFF. The CDR3 nucleotides are TGTGCCAGCAGTCCCCAGGGGGCGCGAGAAGCTTTCTTT.

The chain combines TRBV19 with TRBJ1-1; D gene uncertain. Germline CDR1 reads LNHDA; CDR2 reads SQIVND (reference sequence). V was clipped by 1 base and J by 7 bases, with 13 bases between them. This CDR3 has 14 residues. The CDR3 nucleotides read TGTGCCAGTAGTATAGCCGCGGGCGCGATTGAAGCTTTCTTT. Its translation is CASSIAAGAIEAFF.

The chain couples TRBV10-3 to TRBJ2-7; 7 nucleotides agree with TRBD1. The CDR3 loop spans 12 amino acids. Germline values: CDR1 ENHRY, CDR2 SYGVKD. Germline trimming cut 7 bases from V and 1 base from J; bases unmatched to any gene: 1. The CDR3 spells CAIKGQSYEQYF. The CDR3 DNA follows: TGTGCCATCAAGGGACAGTCCTACGAGCAGTACTTC.

The CDR3 nucleotides are TGTGCCAGCAGCTTAGGGGCGGACGCAGGGGGATCCTACGAGCAGTACTTC. As protein: CASSLGADAGGSYEQYF. The V call is TRBV7-6, the J call TRBJ2-7; 7 bases fit TRBD1. The CDR3 sequence is 17 residues long. Germline V gives CDR1 SGHVS, CDR2 FNYEAQ. V shed 1 base, J shed 1 base, and the junction held 10 bases outside the gene matches.